This T cell receptor beta chain was sequenced for a study of blood T cell repertoires in COVID-19 (dated by TCRdb to the early 2020s). About the investigation overall: The collaborator samples originated in the United States, Italy and Spain and spanned the acute and convalescent phases of COVID-19. The material from the prospective study consisted of cDNA or gDNA derived from T cells, B-cell-depleted T cells, or PBMCs. Subjects who had been exposed to COVID-19, were actively infected with it, or had recovered from it provided the deeply sampled blood TCRbeta repertoires that made up the dataset. The repertoires were released in a freely available public database meant as a resource for research on the immune response to SARS-CoV-2. The samples were drawn from the first 160 participants of the ongoing ImmuneRACE study and from 950 to 1,500 subjects provided by 6 global collaborators. Nearly every sample came with metadata listing a de-identified subject ID, COVID-19 status, age in years and sex. Where available, HLA class I and class II types were obtained from metadata supplied by the sample provider rather than from assay-based typing.

Collaborating institutions collected whole blood in K2EDTA tubes following their own protocols. Collaborator samples were shipped for TCRbeta analysis as frozen whole blood, isolated PBMCs, or DNA extracted from either sample type. Trimming at the junction amounts to 1 base on V and 6 bases on J, and the germline ends lie 16 bases apart. CDR1 and CDR2 were assigned from the germline V gene as SGHRS and YFSETQ. From cysteine to phenylalanine, the CDR3 is 16 amino acids long. The only DNA kept is the CDR3, 48 bases in frame from the first base. TCRbeta CDR3 regions were amplified from genomic DNA by means of the immunoSEQ Assay, a bias-controlled multiplex PCR. On the study's bioinformatics: Within the assay, amplification of reference gene primers was used to estimate how many nucleated cells each sample contained. To quantify the absolute abundance of each unique TCRbeta CDR3 rearrangement, sequence reads were collapsed and filtered. For each sample, productive Simpson clonality was calculated as the square root of Simpson's diversity index over productive rearrangements. The table was pulled from immuneACCESS by TCRdb, which kept in-frame rearrangements only. Such tables lose some clones; where checked, under half of the loss comes from unresolved V genes, and the rest has no known cause. The V and J calls and clone size are taken from that table; D and trimming were inferred from the DNA. The sample records roughly 300,000 clones, about 83% of which are singletons. Of the sample, under 2% is held by the ten largest clones.

The study at large found these results: How much clinical and demographic metadata was included differed by source and by participant, and the metadata was provided uncurated.

In its sample, this clone was seen a few times. The specificity of this receptor is unknown. No base qualities exist here, and no much larger clone lies one base off it. This TCR was recovered from a woman between 45 and 60 years old with acute or convalescent COVID-19. The specimen was peripheral blood. The V and J segments used are TRBV5-1 and TRBJ2-2; TRBD1 is a possible D gene, resting on 5 matching bases. The nucleotide sequence is TGCGCCAGCAGCTTGAAGGGGAAATTCAATGCCGGGGAGCTGTTTTTT. Its translation is CASSLKGKFNAGELFF.